Presented here are 9 T cell receptor beta chains from one specimen sequenced in a study of OX40 agonist ivuxolimab in advanced cancers. Receptor amplification or capture employed the immunoSEQ multiplex PCR assay. Held by TCRdb, this immuneACCESS table contains in-frame sequences only and omits some clones. Under half of the omission traces to an unresolved V gene where checked; the cause of the rest is unknown. Here the sample has about 110,000 clones; over 85% occur a single time. The ten largest make up 0.27% of the sample. Specimen: CD4+ or CD8+ T cells sorted from blood, collected in a trial of the OX40 agonist ivuxolimab. Receptors were obtained from an adult with an advanced solid tumor such as melanoma, head and neck, liver or kidney cancer.

The chain is built from TRBV11-2 and TRBJ2-5; TRBD2 aligns across 7 bases. CDR1 is SGHAT and CDR2 is FQNNGV in the germline V gene. With V trimmed by 0 bases and J by 9 bases, 7 bases remained unmatched. The CDR3 has 14 residues. The CDR3, as DNA: TGTGCCAGCAGCTTAGATGGAGCGGGGAGGGCCCAGTACTTC. The encoded protein is CASSLDGAGRAQYF.

This sequence joins TRBV28 and TRBJ1-2; unclear D gene. V lost 3 bases and J lost 8, with 7 bases in between. In germline, CDR1 is MDHEN, CDR2 SYDVKM. This CDR3 contains 11 residues. The DNA for the CDR3 is TGTGCCAGCAGTTTCCTAGGCGGCTACACCTTC. Protein: CASSFLGGYTF.

In its sample, this clone was seen once. The chain couples TRBV5-1 to TRBJ2-3; perhaps TRBD2 as D (5 bases). Trimming stripped 1 base from V and 0 bases from J, with 9 bases between. This CDR3 is 15 amino acids long. Germline loops: CDR1 SGHRS, CDR2 YFSETQ. CDR3 sequence (DNA): TGCGCCAGCAGCTTGTCAGCGGCTAGCACAGATACGCAGTATTTT. It is translated as CASSLSAASTDTQYF.

The chain joins TRBV7-2 to TRBJ1-2, with 11 bases matching TRBD1. The V segment lost 4 bases and the J segment 3 bases; nucleotides outside the gene matches: 10. Germline loops: CDR1 SGHTA, CDR2 FQGNSA. This CDR3 region has 17 residues. The CDR3 DNA is TGTGCCAGCAGCTCTGGACAGGGGGCGAAGGGGGACTATGGCTACACCTTC. The encoded protein is CASSSGQGAKGDYGYTF.

This chain uses TRBV4-1 with TRBJ2-5; 13 nucleotides line up with TRBD2. This CDR3 region has 15 residues. The junction had 2 bases not matched to a gene; V was cut back by 5 bases and J by 2 bases. Germline V gene sequence: CDR1 MGHRA, CDR2 YSYEKL. CDR3: CASSGGLAGQETQYF. The CDR3, as DNA: TGCGCCAGCAGCGGGGGACTAGCGGGACAAGAGACCCAGTACTTC.

V gene TRBV5-6 combines with J gene TRBJ2-2; 8 bases match TRBD2. The CDR3 has 16 amino acids. CDR1 is SGHDT and CDR2 is YYEEEE in the germline V gene. The trim removed 4 bases at V and 6 bases at J, leaving 11 bases unmatched. CDR3 in DNA: TGTGCCAGCAGCCGGGAGGTCGGGAGGGCCGCCGGGGAGCTGTTTTTT. Amino acids: CASSREVGRAAGELFF.

This sequence joins TRBV7-9 and TRBJ2-7; no clear D gene. The CDR3 is 17 amino acids. Germline values: CDR1 SEHNR, CDR2 FQNEAQ (reference sequence). V lost 1 base and J lost 2, with 18 bases in between. DNA for the CDR3: TGTGCCAGCAGCTTAGGCTTGATATTCCAGCCTCCCTACGAGCAGTACTTC. Its protein product is CASSLGLIFQPPYEQYF.

CDR3 in amino acids: CASSALTVSNQPQHF. In nucleotides, the CDR3 is TGTGCCAGCAGTGCCCTGACAGTGAGCAATCAGCCCCAGCATTTT. This chain uses TRBV27 with TRBJ1-5, with a tentative D call TRBD1 (5 bases). Germline assignment: CDR1 MNHEY and CDR2 SMNVEV (reference sequence). CDR3 length equals 15 residues. V was trimmed by 5 bases and J by 1 base, leaving 12 bases between them.

This rearrangement joins TRBV29-1 to TRBJ2-7; D unclear. With 4 bases removed from V and 0 bases from J, the gap between germline ends came to 10 bases. The germline V gene has CDR1 SQVTM and CDR2 ANQGSEA. CDR3 length: 13 amino acids. The CDR3 nucleotides read TGCAGCGTTGTGACGGCTTACTCCTACGAGCAGTACTTC. Its protein product is CSVVTAYSYEQYF.